The clone carrying this T cell receptor (beta chain) was seen only a few times. As originally analysed: Reference gene primer amplification yielded estimated nucleated cell counts. The assay was immunoSEQ multiplex PCR, and TCRdb's table has in-frame clones only and misses some. V and J calls and clone size are given by that table; D and trimming were obtained from the DNA. The sample yields around 100,000 clones, 84% seen once. This sample is drawn from a study of blood T cell repertoires in COVID-19. Study in general: The United States, Italy and Spain were the sources of the acute and convalescent COVID-19 samples. PBMCs, B-cell-depleted T cells, or T cells provided the cDNA or gDNA that made up the material.

Germline CDR1 and CDR2: LGHDT and YNNKEL (reference sequence). This CDR3 spans 20 amino acids. Trimming removed 0 bases from V and 2 bases from J; junction bases left unmatched: 14. The chain employs TRBV3-1 (or the pseudogene TRBV3-2) and TRBJ2-3, with 10 bases that match TRBD2. The sequence derives from a human donor in a cohort sampled during active COVID-19. The sequencing input was peripheral blood. The CDR3 DNA sequence: TGTGCCAGCAGCCAAGAAGCGGGAGGGGGACCCATCCTAGCCACAGATACGCAGTATTTT. Its translation: CASSQEAGGGPILATDTQYF.